This TCR beta chain was profiled in a study of beta chain features in type 1 diabetes. Study-wide points: Type 1 diabetes patients had moderately but significantly shorter TCRB CDR3s in all four CD4+ subsets.

Since all of the isolated RNA was reverse transcribed, expressed TCRB transcripts were what got sequenced. The table came from immunoSEQ multiplex PCR; TCRdb's copy has only in-frame clones and leaves some out. The sample has around 250,000 clones; around 24% are singletons. V shed 5 bases, J shed 6 bases, and the junction held 4 bases outside the gene matches. The CDR3 extends over 14 amino acids. CDR1 SGHNT and CDR2 YYREEE come from the germline V gene (reference sequence). This clone was observed a few times. The antigen remains undetermined. This receptor was taken from a woman aged 25 to 45 with type 1 diabetes. Sequencing was carried out using naive CD4+ T cells from blood. V is TRBV5-4 and J is TRBJ2-1, with TRBD2 matching 11 bases. CDR3 sequence: CASRTSGTSNEQFF. The CDR3, as DNA: TGTGCCAGCAGGACTAGCGGGACTTCCAATGAGCAGTTCTTC.